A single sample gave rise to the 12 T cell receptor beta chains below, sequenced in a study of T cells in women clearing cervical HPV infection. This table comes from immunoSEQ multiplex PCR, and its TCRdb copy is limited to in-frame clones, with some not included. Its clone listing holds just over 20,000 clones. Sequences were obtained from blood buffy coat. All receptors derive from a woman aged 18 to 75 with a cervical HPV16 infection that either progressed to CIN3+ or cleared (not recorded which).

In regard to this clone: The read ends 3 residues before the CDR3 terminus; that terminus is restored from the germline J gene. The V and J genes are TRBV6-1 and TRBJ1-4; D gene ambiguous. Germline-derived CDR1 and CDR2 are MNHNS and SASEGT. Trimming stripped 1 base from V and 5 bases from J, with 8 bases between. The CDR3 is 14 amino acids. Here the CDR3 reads CASSEGVGNEKLFF. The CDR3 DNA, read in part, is TGTGCCAGCAGTGAAGGTGTAGGGAATGAAAAA.

The DNA read from the CDR3 is TGTGCCAGCAGCCCAACAGGGGTTCCACCCTACGAC. This translates into CASSPTGVPPYD. The CDR3 in its entirety is CASSPTGVPPYDYTF. The rearrangement links TRBV7-2 to TRBJ1-2; 7 nucleotides match TRBD1. Sequencing ends 3 residues short of the CDR3 end; the germline J gene provides the rest. Looked up from germline, CDR1 is SGHTA and CDR2 is FQGNSA. The CDR3 is 15 residues long.

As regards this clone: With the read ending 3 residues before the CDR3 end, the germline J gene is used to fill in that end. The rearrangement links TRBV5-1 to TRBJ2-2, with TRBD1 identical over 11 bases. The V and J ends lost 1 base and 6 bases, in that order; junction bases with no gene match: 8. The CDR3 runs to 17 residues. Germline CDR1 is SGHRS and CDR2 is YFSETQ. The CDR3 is CASSLRRPGQGAGELFF. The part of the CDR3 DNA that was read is TGCGCCAGCAGCTTGCGCCGCCCGGGACAGGGGGCCGGGGAG.

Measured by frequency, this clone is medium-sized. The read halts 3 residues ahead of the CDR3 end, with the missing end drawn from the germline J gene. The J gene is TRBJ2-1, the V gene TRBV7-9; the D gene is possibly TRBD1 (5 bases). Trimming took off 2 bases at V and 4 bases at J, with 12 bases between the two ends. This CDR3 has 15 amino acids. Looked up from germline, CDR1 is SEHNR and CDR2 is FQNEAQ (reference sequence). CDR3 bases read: TGTGCCAGCAGCTTATTAGAAGGACAATACAATGAG. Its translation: CASSLLEGQYNE. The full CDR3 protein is CASSLLEGQYNEQFF.

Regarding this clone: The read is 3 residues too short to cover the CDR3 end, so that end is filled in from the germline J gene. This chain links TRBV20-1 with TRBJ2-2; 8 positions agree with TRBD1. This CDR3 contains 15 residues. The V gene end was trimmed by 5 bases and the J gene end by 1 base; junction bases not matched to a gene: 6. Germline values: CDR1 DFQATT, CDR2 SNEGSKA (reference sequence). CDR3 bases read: TGCAGTGCTTCCTGGACAGGGAGGAACACCGGGGAG. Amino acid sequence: CSASWTGRNTGE. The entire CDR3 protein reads CSASWTGRNTGELFF.

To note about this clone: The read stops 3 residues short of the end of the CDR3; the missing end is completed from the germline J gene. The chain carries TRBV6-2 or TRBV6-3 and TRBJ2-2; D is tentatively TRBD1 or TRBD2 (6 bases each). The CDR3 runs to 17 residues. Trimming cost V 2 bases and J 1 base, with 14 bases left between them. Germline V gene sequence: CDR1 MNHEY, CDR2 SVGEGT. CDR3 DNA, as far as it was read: TGTGCCAGCAGTTACCCGCCAGGGGAGGAGAACACCGGGGAG. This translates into CASSYPPGEENTGE. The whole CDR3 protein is CASSYPPGEENTGELFF.

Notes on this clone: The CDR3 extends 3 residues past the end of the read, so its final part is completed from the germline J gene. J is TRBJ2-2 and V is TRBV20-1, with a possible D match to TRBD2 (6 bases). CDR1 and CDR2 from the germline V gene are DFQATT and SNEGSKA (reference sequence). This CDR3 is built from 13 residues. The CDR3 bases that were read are TGCAGTGCCTCAGGCGGGGCTAATGAAAAG. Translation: CSASGGANEK. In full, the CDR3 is CSASGGANEKLFF.

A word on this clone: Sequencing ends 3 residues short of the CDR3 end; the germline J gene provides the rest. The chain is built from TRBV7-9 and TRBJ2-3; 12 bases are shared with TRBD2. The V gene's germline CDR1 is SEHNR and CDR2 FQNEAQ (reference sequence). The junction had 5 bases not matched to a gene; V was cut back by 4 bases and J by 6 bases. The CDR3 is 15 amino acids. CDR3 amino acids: CASSSSSGGADTQYF. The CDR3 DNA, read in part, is TGTGCCAGCAGCTCCTCTAGCGGGGGGGCTGATACG.

CDR3 in amino acids: CASSQRDSRGQYF. CDR3 DNA, as far as it was read: TGTGCCAGCTCACAGCGGGACAGCCGTGGT. The chain recombines TRBV18 with TRBJ2-4, with D perhaps matching TRBD1 or TRBD2 (7 bases each). The DNA ends 3 residues before the CDR3 does, and the rest of the CDR3 is filled in from the germline J gene. This CDR3 is built from 13 residues. Germline lookup yields CDR1 KGHSH and CDR2 LQKENI.

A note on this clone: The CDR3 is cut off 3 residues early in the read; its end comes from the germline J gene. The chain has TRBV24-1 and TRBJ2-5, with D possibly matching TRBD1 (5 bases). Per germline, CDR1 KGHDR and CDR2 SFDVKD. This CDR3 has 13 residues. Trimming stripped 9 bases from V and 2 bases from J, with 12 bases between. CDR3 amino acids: CATQTGGQETQYF. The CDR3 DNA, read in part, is TGTGCCACCCAAACAGGTGGTCAAGAGACC.

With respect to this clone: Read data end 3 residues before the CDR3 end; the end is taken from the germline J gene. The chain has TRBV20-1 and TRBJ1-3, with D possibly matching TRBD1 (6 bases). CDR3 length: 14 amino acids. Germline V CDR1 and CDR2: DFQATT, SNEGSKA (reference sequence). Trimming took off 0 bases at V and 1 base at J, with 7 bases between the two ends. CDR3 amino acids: CSARETGSGNTIYF. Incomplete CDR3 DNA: TGCAGTGCTAGAGAAACAGGGTCTGGAAACACC.

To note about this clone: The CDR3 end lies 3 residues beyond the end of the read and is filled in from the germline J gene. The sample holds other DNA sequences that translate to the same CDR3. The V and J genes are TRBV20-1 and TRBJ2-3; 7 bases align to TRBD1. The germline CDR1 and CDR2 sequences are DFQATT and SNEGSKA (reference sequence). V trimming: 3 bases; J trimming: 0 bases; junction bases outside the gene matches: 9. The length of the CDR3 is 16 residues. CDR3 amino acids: CSASQTGLTSTDTQYF. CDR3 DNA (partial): TGCAGTGCTAGCCAGACAGGGCTGACCAGCACAGATACG.